The T cell receptor beta chain under discussion was sequenced for a study of T cells in Graves' hyperthyroidism and ophthalmopathy. Study details: Staff took peripheral blood when the initial diagnosis was made, before any treatment began. General study results and limits: Blood samples included most of the expanded thyroid clonotypes exceeding 0.001. Model output signaled ophthalmopathy a median about 6.3 months ahead of onset.

Germline lookup yields CDR1 SEHNR and CDR2 FQNEAQ (reference sequence). Trimming removed 1 base from V and 4 bases from J, with 13 bases in between. CDR3 length: 16 amino acids. Template material for amplifying TCR beta CDR3 regions consisted of RNA transcripts. The HTBI primer set served for first-round RT-PCR of the TCR CDR3. MiXCR, run by TCRdb on the multiplex PCR reads, gives a single entry per CDR3 protein. The sample yields a few hundred thousand distinct CDR3 sequences, more than 14% seen once. A patient was excluded if there was uncontrolled infection, other autoimmune disease, pregnancy or lactation. This clonotype was seen a handful of times. The antigen remains unidentified.

Sample: blood. The clonotype comes from a woman between 25 and 40 years old with Graves' ophthalmopathy. This chain joins TRBV7-9 and TRBJ1-4; D is perhaps TRBD1 (5 bases). As DNA, the CDR3 is TGTGCCAGCAGCTTAGTCGCGGGGCCGCGTAATGAAAAACTGTTTTTT. This sequence encodes CASSLVAGPRNEKLFF.